A single sample is the source of the 13 T cell receptor beta chains below, sequenced in a study of T cells in Graves' hyperthyroidism and ophthalmopathy. TCR beta CDR3 region amplification was performed from RNA transcripts. With the HTBI primer set, the TCR CDR3 went through a first round of RT-PCR. TCRdb passed the multiplex PCR reads through MiXCR, listing each CDR3 protein once. The top ten clones hold 30% to 35% of a sample with about 46,000 distinct CDR3 sequences, 45% to 50% of them seen once. Sequencing was carried out using peripheral blood or thyroid tissue (not recorded which). These receptors originate from a woman aged 45 to 65 with Graves' hyperthyroidism.

V and J are TRBV12-3 or TRBV12-4 and TRBJ2-6, with a weak D call TRBD1 (6 bases). The CDR3 covers 16 residues. V was cut by 5 bases and J by 0 bases, with 11 bases left in between. The CDR3 region is CASSVGQLSGANVLTF. The CDR3 coding sequence is TGTGCCAGCAGTGTAGGACAGCTCTCTGGGGCCAACGTCCTGACTTTC.

The CDR3 sequence: CATRIGVDVLTF. In DNA form, the CDR3 reads TGTGCCACAAGGATAGGGGTTGACGTCCTGACTTTC. J is TRBJ2-6 and V is TRBV10-3, with D possibly matching TRBD1 (5 bases). The V end lost 10 bases, the J end lost 11 bases, and 15 bases lay between the germline ends. CDR1 is ENHRY and CDR2 is SYGVKD in the germline V gene. The CDR3 has 12 amino acids.

The chain carries TRBV7-6 and TRBJ1-6, with D hard to call. Deletions cut 5 bases from V and 4 bases from J, with 6 bases between. From germline, CDR1 is SGHVS and CDR2 FNYEAQ. This CDR3 spans 13 amino acids. CDR3 coding DNA: TGTGCCAGCAGCAGGAGGTATAATTCACCCCTCCACTTT. Translating gives CASSRRYNSPLHF.

This clonotype came up once. The genes are TRBV10-3 and TRBJ1-6, with 7 nucleotides matching TRBD1. The length of the CDR3 is 15 residues. In germline, CDR1 is ENHRY, CDR2 SYGVKD. The V and J ends lost 0 bases and 7 bases, in that order; junction bases with no gene match: 3. The CDR3 bases are TGTGCCATCAGTGAGTCCGGGGACAGAAATTCACCCCTCCACTTT. This sequence encodes CAISESGDRNSPLHF.

This clonotype came up many times. Compared with germline, one end of the junction differs, possibly owing to a read error. J is TRBJ2-7 and V is TRBV5-5; the D is unclear. CDR1 and CDR2 from the germline V gene are SGHKS and YYEKEE (reference sequence). This CDR3 is built from 15 residues. CDR3 sequence reads: CASRFHPDLSHEQYF. The CDR3 DNA reads TGTGCCAGCAGGTTTCACCCGGACCTCTCCCACGAGCAGTACTTC.

The J gene is TRBJ1-2, the V gene TRBV7-3; unclear D gene. V gave up 5 bases and J gave up 2 bases, with 15 bases separating them. The CDR3 spans 15 residues. CDR1 and CDR2 (germline): SGHTA, FQGTGA. This chain's CDR3 is CASSQDWLTNYGYTF. The CDR3 DNA reads TGTGCCAGCAGCCAAGACTGGCTTACAAACTATGGCTACACCTTC.

As for this clonotype: Its ends do not fully match the called genes, so a read error is possible. J is TRBJ1-6 and V is TRBV14; D is ambiguous. The CDR3 totals 15 residues. Per the germline V gene, CDR1 is SGHDN and CDR2 is FVKESK. DNA for the CDR3: TGTGCCAGCAGCCAAGGGTACGAGGGCAATTCACCCCACCACTTT. Its protein product is CASSQGYEGNSPHHF. Full variable domain (rest looked up from reference TRBV14 and TRBJ1-6): EAGVTQFPSHSVIEKGQTVTLRCDPISGHDNLYWYRRVMGKEIKFLLHFVKESKQDESGMPNNRFLAERTGGTYSTLKVQPAELEDSGVYFCASSQGYEGNSPHHFGNGTRLTVT.

Points on this clonotype: Lacking the conserved final phenylalanine or tryptophan, this CDR3 likely reflects a read error. The gene calls are TRBV2 and TRBJ2-7; D is uncertain. The J call may be incorrect, as the DNA end agrees better with TRBJ2-1. CDR1 is SNHLY, CDR2 FYNNEI, per germline. This CDR3 spans 11 amino acids. The CDR3 coding sequence is TGTGCCAGCAGCGCACCTTACGAGCAGTTCATC. Protein: CASSAPYEQFI.

The sample holds many counts of this clonotype. This chain connects TRBV24-1 to TRBJ2-7; a weak D match, TRBD1 (5 bases). Germline values: CDR1 KGHDR, CDR2 SFDVKD. The CDR3 is made up of 14 amino acids. Trimming left V 2 bases short and J 0 bases short, with 7 bases between. CDR3 in amino acids: CATSDSDSSYEQYF. The CDR3 DNA follows: TGTGCCACCAGTGATTCAGACAGCTCCTACGAGCAGTACTTC.

The CDR3 bases are TGTGCCAGCAGCTTCTTCCTGCCTAGCGGGAGGGCGGAGACCCAGTACTTC. Protein: CASSFFLPSGRAETQYF. The V and J genes are TRBV7-9 and TRBJ2-5, with 12 bases lining up with TRBD2. CDR3 length equals 17 residues. V gave up 3 bases and J gave up 5 bases; unmatched junction bases: 10. Germline V lookup: CDR1 SEHNR, CDR2 FQNEAQ (reference sequence).

V gene TRBV7-2 combines with J gene TRBJ2-5; 13 nucleotides agree with TRBD2. Trimming took 1 base from V and 6 from J; bases not matched to a gene: 5. In germline, CDR1 is SGHTA, CDR2 FQGNSA. The CDR3 covers 16 residues. DNA for the CDR3: TGTGCCAGCAGCTTAGAGGGACTAGCGGGAAGAAAGACCCAGTACTTC. Translated: CASSLEGLAGRKTQYF. Complete variable domain (other parts from reference TRBV7-2 and TRBJ2-5): GAGVSQSPSNKVTEKGKDVELRCDPISGHTALYWYRQSLGQGLEFLIYFQGNSAPDKSGLPSDRFSAERTGGSVSTLTIQRTQQEDSAVYLCASSLEGLAGRKTQYFGPGTRLLVL.

The genes are TRBV20-1 and TRBJ2-1, with 9 bases fitting TRBD1. The CDR3 has 15 amino acids. CDR1 is DFQATT and CDR2 is SNEGSKA in the germline V gene (reference sequence). The V gene end was trimmed by 5 bases and the J gene end by 4 bases; junction bases not matched to a gene: 9. CDR3 in DNA: TGCAGTGCTCACACCACAGGGGGCGCGTACAATGAGCAGTTCTTC. Translating it yields CSAHTTGGAYNEQFF.

This clonotype showed up many times. The chain couples TRBV27 to TRBJ2-7; no clear D. The CDR3 covers 14 residues. V gave up 2 bases and J gave up 2 bases, with 10 bases separating them. The germline CDR1 and CDR2 sequences are MNHEY and SMNVEV (reference sequence). The CDR3 loop is CASSLPQPAYEQYF. Here the CDR3 DNA reads TGTGCCAGCAGTTTACCACAGCCCGCCTACGAGCAGTACTTC.